This record looks at one T cell receptor (beta chain) sequence and its context. The junction and the germline gene differ at one end; a read error may be behind it. Under the authors' procedure: Reference gene primers were amplified, and this amplification served to estimate nucleated cell counts. The table came from immunoSEQ multiplex PCR; TCRdb's copy has only in-frame clones and leaves some out. V and J calls and clone size follow that table, whereas D and trimming were derived from the DNA. The sample holds around 84,000 clones, 78% seen once. The data are from a study of blood T cell repertoires in COVID-19. Across the study: The samples span acute and convalescent COVID-19 from the United States, Italy and Spain. T cells, B-cell-depleted T cells, or PBMCs supplied cDNA or gDNA.

Seattle patients were enrolled while actively infected and followed longitudinally. Sequences were obtained from peripheral blood. This receptor was taken from a man in his 60s with COVID-19, enrolled during active disease.

CDR3 in DNA: TGTGCCACCAGCCCGGGACTCTACACCGGGGAGCTGTTTTTT. Translating it yields CATSPGLYTGELFF. The rearrangement uses TRBV11-3 and TRBJ2-2; TRBD2 might be the D (6 bases). The CDR3 runs 14 residues. Per germline, CDR1 SGHNT and CDR2 YENEEA. Looking up the rest from reference TRBV11-3 and TRBJ2-2 gives the full variable domain: EAGVVQSPRYKIIEKKQPVAFWCNPISGHNTLYWYLQNLGQGPELLIRYENEEAVDDSQLPKDRFSAERLKGVDSTLKIQPAELGDSAVYLCATSPGLYTGELFFGEGSRLTVL.